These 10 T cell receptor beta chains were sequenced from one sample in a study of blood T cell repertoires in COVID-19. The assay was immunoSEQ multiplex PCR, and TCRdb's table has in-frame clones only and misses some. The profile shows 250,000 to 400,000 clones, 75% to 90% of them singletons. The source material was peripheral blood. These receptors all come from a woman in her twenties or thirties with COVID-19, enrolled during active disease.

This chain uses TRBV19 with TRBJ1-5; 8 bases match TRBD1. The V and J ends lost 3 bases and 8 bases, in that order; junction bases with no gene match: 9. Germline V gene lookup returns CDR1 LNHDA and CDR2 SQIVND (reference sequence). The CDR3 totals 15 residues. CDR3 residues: CASSIGQGKNEPQHF. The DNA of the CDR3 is TGTGCCAGTAGTATTGGACAGGGTAAAAACGAGCCCCAGCATTTT.

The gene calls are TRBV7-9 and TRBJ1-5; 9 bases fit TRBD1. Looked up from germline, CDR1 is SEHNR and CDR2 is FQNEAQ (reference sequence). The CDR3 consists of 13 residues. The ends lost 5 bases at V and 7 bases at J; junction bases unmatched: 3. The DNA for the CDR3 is TGTGCCAGCAGCAGGGACAGGGAACAGCCCCAGCATTTT. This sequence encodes CASSRDREQPQHF. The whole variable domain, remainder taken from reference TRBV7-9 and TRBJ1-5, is DTGVSQNPRHKITKRGQNVTFRCDPISEHNRLYWYRQTLGQGPEFLTYFQNEAQLEKSRLLSDRFSAERPKGSFSTLEIQRTEQGDSAMYLCASSRDREQPQHFGDGTRLSIL.

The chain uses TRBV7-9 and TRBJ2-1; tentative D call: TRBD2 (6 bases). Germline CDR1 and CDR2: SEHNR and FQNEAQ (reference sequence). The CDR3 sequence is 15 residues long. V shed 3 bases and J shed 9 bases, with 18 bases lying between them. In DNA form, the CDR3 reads TGTGCCAGCAGCTTTGCGGGACTCATTGGAGGTGAGCAGTTCTTC. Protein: CASSFAGLIGGEQFF.

DNA of the CDR3: TGTGCCAGCAGCGAAGGACAGCGATACACTGAAGCTTTCTTT. It is translated as CASSEGQRYTEAFF. The genes are TRBV11-2 and TRBJ1-1; weak D call: TRBD1 (6 bases). Germline-derived CDR1 and CDR2 are SGHAT and FQNNGV. This CDR3 comprises 14 residues. V was trimmed by 5 bases and J by 3 bases, leaving 13 bases between them.

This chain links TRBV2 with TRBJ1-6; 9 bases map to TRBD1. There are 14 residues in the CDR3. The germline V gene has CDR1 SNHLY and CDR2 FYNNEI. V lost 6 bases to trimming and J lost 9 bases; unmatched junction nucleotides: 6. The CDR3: CASSQDRGASPLHF. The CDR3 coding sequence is TGTGCCAGCAGCCAGGACAGGGGAGCTTCACCCCTCCACTTT.

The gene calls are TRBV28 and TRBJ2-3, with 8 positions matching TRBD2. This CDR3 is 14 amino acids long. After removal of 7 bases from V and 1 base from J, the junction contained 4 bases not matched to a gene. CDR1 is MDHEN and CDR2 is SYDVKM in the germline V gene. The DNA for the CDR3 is TGTGCCAGCACGACGGGACTAGGCACAGATACGCAGTATTTT. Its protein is CASTTGLGTDTQYF. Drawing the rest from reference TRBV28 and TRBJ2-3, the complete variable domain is DVKVTQSSRYLVKRTGEKVFLECVQDMDHENMFWYRQDPGLGLRLIYFSYDVKMKEKGDIPEGYSVSREKKERFSLILESASTNQTSMYLCASTTGLGTDTQYFGPGTRLTVL.

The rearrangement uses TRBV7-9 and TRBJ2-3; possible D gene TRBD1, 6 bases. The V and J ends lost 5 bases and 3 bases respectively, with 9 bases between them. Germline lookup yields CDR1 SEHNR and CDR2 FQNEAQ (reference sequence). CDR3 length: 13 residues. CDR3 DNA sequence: TGTGCCAGCAGCCCCAGGGGAACAGATACGCAGTATTTT. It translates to CASSPRGTDTQYF.

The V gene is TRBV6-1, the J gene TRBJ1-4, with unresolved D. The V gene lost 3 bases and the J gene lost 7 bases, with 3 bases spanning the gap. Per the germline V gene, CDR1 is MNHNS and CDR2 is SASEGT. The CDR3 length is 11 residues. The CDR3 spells CASSEAEKLFF. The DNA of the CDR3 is TGTGCCAGCAGTGAGGCTGAAAAACTGTTTTTT.

The CDR3 is CASSFADTTSGNTIYF. The CDR3, as DNA: TGTGCCAGCAGCTTCGCTGACACGACCTCTGGAAACACCATATATTTT. V usage is TRBV7-6 and J usage is TRBJ1-3; no firm D call. Looked up from germline, CDR1 is SGHVS and CDR2 is FNYEAQ. This CDR3 region has 16 residues. Trimming took off 3 bases at V and 0 bases at J, with 12 bases between the two ends.

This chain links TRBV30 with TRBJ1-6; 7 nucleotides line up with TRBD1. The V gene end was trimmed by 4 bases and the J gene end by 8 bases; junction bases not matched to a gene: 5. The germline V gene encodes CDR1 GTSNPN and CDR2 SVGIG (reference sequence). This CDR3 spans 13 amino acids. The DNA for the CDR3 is TGTGCCTGGAAAGGGACAGAACATTCACCCCTCCACTTT. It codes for CAWKGTEHSPLHF.